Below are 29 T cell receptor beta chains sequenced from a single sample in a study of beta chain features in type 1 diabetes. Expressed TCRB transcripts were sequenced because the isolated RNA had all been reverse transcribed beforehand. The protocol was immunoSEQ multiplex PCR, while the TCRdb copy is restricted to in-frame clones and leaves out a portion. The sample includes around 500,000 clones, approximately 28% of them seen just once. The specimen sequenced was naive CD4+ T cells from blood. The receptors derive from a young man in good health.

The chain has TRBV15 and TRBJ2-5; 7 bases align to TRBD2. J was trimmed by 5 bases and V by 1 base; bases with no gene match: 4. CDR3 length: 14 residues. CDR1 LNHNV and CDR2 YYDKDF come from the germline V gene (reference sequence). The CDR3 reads CATSRAGGKETQYF. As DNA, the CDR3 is TGTGCCACCAGCAGAGCGGGGGGAAAGGAGACCCAGTACTTC. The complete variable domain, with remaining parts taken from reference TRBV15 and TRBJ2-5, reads DAMVIQNPRYQVTQFGKPVTLSCSQTLNHNVMYWYQQKSSQAPKLLFHYYDKDFNNEADTPDNFQSRRPNTSFCFLDIRSPGLGDTAMYLCATSRAGGKETQYFGPGTRLLVL.

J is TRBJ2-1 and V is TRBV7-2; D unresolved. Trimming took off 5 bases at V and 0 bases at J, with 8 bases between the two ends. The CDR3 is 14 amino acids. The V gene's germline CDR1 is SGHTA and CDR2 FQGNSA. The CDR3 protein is CASSPRGSYNEQFF. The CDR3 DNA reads TGTGCCAGCAGCCCCCGCGGCTCCTACAATGAGCAGTTCTTC.

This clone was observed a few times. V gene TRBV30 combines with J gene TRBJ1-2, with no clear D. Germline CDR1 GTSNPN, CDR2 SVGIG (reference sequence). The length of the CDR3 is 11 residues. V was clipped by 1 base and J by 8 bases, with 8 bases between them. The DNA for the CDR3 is TGTGCCTGGAGTGCGCGTTGGGGCTACACCTTC. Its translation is CAWSARWGYTF.

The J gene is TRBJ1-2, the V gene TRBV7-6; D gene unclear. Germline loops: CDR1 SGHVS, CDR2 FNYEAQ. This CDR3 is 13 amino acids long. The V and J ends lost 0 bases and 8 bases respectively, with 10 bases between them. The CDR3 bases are TGTGCCAGCAGCTTAGCCTCACTAAGGGGCTACACCTTC. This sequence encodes CASSLASLRGYTF.

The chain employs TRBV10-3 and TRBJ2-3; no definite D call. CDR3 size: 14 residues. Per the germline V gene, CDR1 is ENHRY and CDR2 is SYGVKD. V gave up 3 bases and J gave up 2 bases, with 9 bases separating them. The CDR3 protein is CAISDSSFTDTQYF. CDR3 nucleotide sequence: TGTGCCATCAGTGACAGTTCTTTCACAGATACGCAGTATTTT.

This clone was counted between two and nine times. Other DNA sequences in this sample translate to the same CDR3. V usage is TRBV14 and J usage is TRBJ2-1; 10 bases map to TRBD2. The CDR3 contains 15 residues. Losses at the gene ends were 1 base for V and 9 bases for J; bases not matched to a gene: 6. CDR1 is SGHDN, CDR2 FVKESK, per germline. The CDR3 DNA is TGTGCCAGCAGCCAAGGGCTAGCGGGAGTCGGTGAGCAGTTCTTC. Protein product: CASSQGLAGVGEQFF.

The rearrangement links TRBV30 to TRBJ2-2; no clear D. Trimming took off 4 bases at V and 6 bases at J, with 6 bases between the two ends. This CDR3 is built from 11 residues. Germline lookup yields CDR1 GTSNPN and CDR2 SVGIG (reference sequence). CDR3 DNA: TGTGCCTGGATAAAGGCCGGGGAGCTGTTTTTT. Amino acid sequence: CAWIKAGELFF.

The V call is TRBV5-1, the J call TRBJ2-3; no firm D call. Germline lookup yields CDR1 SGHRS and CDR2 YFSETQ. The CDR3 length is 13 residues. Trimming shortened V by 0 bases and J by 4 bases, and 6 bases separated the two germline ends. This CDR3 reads CASSLVGPDTQYF. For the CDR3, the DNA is TGCGCCAGCAGCTTGGTAGGGCCAGATACGCAGTATTTT.

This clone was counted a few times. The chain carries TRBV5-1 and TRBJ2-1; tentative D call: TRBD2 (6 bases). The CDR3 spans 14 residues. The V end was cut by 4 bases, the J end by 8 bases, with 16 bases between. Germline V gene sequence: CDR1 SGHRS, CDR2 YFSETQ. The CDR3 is CASSGASAGYEQFF. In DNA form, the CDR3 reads TGCGCCAGCAGCGGTGCTAGCGCCGGGTATGAGCAGTTCTTC.

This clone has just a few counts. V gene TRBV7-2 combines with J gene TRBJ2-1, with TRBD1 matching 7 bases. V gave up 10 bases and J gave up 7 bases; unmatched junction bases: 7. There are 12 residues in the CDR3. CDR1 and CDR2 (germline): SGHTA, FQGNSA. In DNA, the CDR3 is TGTGCCACGAGACAGGGAAGGAATGAGCAGTTCTTC. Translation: CATRQGRNEQFF.

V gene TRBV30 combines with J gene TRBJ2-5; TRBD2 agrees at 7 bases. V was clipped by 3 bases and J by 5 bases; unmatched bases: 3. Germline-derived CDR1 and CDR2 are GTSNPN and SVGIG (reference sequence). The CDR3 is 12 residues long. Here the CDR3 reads CAWRGGYETQYF. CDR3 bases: TGTGCCTGGAGGGGAGGGTACGAGACCCAGTACTTC.

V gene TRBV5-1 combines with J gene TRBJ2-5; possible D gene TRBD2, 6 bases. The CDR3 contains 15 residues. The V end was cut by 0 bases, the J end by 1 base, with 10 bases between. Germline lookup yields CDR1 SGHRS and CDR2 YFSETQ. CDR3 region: CASSLGGTPQETQYF. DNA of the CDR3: TGCGCCAGCAGCTTGGGAGGGACTCCCCAAGAGACCCAGTACTTC. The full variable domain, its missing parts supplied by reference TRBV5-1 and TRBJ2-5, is KAGVTQTPRYLIKTRGQQVTLSCSPISGHRSVSWYQQTPGQGLQFLFEYFSETQRNKGNFPGRFSGRQFSNSRSEMNVSTLELGDSALYLCASSLGGTPQETQYFGPGTRLLVL.

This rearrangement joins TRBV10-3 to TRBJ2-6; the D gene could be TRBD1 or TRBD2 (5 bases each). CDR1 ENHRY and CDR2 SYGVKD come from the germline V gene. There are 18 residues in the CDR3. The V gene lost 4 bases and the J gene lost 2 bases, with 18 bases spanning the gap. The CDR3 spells CAISAEPGRSTGANVLTF. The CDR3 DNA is TGTGCCATCAGTGCGGAGCCGGGACGATCTACTGGGGCCAACGTCCTGACTTTC.

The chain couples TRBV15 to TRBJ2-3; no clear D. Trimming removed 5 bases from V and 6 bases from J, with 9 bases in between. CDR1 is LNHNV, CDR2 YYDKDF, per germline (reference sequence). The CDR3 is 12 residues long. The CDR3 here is CATSGRVDTQYF. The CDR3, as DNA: TGTGCCACCAGCGGTAGGGTGGATACGCAGTATTTT.

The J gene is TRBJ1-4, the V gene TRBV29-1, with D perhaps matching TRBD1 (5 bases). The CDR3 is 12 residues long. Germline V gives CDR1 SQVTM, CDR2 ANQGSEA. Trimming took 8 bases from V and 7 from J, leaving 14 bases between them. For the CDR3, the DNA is TGCAGCTTTGTGGGGCCGAGTGAAAAACTGTTTTTT. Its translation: CSFVGPSEKLFF.

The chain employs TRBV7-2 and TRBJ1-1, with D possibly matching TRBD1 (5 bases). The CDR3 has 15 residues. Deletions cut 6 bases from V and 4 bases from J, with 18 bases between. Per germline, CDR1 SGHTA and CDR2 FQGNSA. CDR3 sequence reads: CASSPVRGEGTEAFF. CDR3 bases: TGTGCCAGCAGTCCCGTCCGGGGCGAAGGCACTGAAGCTTTCTTT.

This CDR3 is CAWSVAVNTGELFF. For the CDR3, the DNA is TGTGCCTGGAGTGTGGCCGTAAACACCGGGGAGCTGTTTTTT. The genes are TRBV30 and TRBJ2-2, with D uncertain. Germline V CDR1 and CDR2: GTSNPN, SVGIG (reference sequence). V was cut by 0 bases and J by 2 bases, with 7 bases left in between. This CDR3 contains 14 residues.

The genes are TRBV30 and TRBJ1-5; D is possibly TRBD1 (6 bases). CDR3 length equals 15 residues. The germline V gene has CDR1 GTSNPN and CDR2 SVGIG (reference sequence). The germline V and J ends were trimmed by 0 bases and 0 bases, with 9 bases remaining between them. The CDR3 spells CAWSVYRDSNQPQHF. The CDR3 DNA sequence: TGTGCCTGGAGTGTATACAGGGATAGCAATCAGCCCCAGCATTTT.

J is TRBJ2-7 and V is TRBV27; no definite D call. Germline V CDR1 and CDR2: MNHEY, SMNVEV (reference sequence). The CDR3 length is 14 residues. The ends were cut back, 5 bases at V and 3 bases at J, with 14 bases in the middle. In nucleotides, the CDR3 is TGTGCCAGCAGTAGGAACGGGCTTGTCTACGAGCAGTACTTC. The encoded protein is CASSRNGLVYEQYF.

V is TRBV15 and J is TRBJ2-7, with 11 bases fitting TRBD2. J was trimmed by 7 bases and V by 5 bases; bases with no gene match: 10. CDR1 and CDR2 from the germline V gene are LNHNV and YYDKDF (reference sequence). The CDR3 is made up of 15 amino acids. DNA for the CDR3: TGTGCCACCAGCCGTACACTAGCGGGAGACGGGGAGCAGTACTTC. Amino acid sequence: CATSRTLAGDGEQYF.

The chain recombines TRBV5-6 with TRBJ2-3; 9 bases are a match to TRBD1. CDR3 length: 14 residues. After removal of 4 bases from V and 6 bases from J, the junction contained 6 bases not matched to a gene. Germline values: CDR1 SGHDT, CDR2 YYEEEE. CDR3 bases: TGTGCCAGCAGCCAACAGGGGGCCGGTGATACGCAGTATTTT. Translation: CASSQQGAGDTQYF. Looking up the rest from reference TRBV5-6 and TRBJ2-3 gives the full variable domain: DAGVTQSPTHLIKTRGQQVTLRCSPKSGHDTVSWYQQALGQGPQFIFQYYEEEERQRGNFPDRFSGHQFPNYSSELNVNALLLGDSALYLCASSQQGAGDTQYFGPGTRLTVL.

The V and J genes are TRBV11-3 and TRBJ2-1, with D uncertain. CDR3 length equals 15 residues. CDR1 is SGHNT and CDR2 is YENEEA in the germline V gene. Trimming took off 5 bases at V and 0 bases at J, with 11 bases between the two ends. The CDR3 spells CASSPGPSSYNEQFF. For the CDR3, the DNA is TGTGCCAGCAGCCCCGGGCCCTCCTCCTACAATGAGCAGTTCTTC. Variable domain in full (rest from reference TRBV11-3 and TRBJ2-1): EAGVVQSPRYKIIEKKQPVAFWCNPISGHNTLYWYLQNLGQGPELLIRYENEEAVDDSQLPKDRFSAERLKGVDSTLKIQPAELGDSAVYLCASSPGPSSYNEQFFGPGTRLTVL.

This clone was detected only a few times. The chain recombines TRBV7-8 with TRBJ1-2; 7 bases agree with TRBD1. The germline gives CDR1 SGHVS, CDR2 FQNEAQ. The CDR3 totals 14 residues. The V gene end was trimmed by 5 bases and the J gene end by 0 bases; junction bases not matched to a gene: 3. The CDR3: CASSRQGANYGYTF. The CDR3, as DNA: TGTGCCAGCAGCAGACAGGGAGCTAACTATGGCTACACCTTC.

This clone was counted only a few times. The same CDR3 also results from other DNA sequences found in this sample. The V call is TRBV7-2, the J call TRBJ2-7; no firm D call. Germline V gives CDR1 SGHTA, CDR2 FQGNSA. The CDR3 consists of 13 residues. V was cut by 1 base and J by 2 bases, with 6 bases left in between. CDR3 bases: TGTGCCAGCAGCTTAGACCGAACCTACGAGCAGTACTTC. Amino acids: CASSLDRTYEQYF.

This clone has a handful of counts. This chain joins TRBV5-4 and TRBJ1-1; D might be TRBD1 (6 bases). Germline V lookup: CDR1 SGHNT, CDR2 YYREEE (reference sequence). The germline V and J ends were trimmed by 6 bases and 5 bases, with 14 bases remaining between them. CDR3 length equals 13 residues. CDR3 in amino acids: CASKRTEGTEAFF. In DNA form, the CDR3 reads TGTGCCAGCAAACGGACAGAGGGGACTGAAGCTTTCTTT. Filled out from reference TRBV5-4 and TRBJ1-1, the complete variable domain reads ETGVTQSPTHLIKTRGQQVTLRCSSQSGHNTVSWYQQALGQGPQFIFQYYREEENGRGNFPPRFSGLQFPNYSSELNVNALELDDSALYLCASKRTEGTEAFFGQGTRLTVV.

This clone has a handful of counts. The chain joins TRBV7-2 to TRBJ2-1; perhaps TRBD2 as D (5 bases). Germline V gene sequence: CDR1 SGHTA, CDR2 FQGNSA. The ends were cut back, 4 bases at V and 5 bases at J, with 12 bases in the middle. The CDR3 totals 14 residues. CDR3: CASSSRSADNEQFF. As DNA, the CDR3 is TGTGCCAGCAGCTCAAGGTCAGCGGACAATGAGCAGTTCTTC.

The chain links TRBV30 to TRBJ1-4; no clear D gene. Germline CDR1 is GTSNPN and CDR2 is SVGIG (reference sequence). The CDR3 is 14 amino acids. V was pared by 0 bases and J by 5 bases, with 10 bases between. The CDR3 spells CAWSVLQLNEKLFF. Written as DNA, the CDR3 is TGTGCCTGGAGTGTACTCCAGTTAAATGAAAAACTGTTTTTT.

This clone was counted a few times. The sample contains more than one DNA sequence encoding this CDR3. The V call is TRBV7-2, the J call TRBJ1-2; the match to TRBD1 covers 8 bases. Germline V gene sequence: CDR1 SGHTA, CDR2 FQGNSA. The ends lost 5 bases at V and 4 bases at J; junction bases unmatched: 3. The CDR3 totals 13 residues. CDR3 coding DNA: TGTGCCAGCAGCCCGGACAGGGTCTATGGCTACACCTTC. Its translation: CASSPDRVYGYTF.

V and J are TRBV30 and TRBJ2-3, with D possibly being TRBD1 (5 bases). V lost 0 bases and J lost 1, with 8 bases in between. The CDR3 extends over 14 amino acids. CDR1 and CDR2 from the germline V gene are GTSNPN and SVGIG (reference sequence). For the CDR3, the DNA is TGTGCCTGGAGTGTGGTAGGGGGCACAGATACGCAGTATTTT. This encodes CAWSVVGGTDTQYF.